Shown below are 2 T cell receptor beta chains from a single sample sequenced in a study of blood T cell repertoires in COVID-19. Clones were read by immunoSEQ multiplex PCR, and TCRdb kept only the in-frame ones, dropping some. The sample gives 75,000 to 85,000 clones, around 83% of which show up once; approximately 11% is in the top ten. Sequencing was done on a sample of peripheral blood. These receptors were collected from a man aged 55 to 70 with COVID-19, enrolled during active disease.

This clone was found once. The gene calls are TRBV6-5 and TRBJ1-6; 10 bases align to TRBD1. CDR3 size: 15 residues. With V trimmed by 5 bases and J by 10 bases, 8 bases remained unmatched. Germline CDR1 and CDR2: MNHEY and SVGAGI. The CDR3 sequence: CASSRQGARGSPLHF. The CDR3 bases are TGTGCCAGCAGTCGACAGGGGGCGCGGGGGTCACCCCTCCACTTT.

In its sample, this clone was seen a few times. The V gene is TRBV5-6, the J gene TRBJ1-6, with a possible D match to TRBD1 (6 bases). V gave up 0 bases and J gave up 6 bases, with 10 bases separating them. In germline, CDR1 is SGHDT, CDR2 YYEEEE. The length of the CDR3 is 15 residues. Here the CDR3 reads CASSLGGLGNSPLHF. The CDR3 DNA is TGTGCCAGCAGCTTGGGGGGGCTAGGTAATTCACCCCTCCACTTT. Based on the CDR3 plus reference TRBV5-6 and TRBJ1-6, the full variable domain is DAGVTQSPTHLIKTRGQQVTLRCSPKSGHDTVSWYQQALGQGPQFIFQYYEEEERQRGNFPDRFSGHQFPNYSSELNVNALLLGDSALYLCASSLGGLGNSPLHFGNGTRLTVT.